Each of the 26 T cell receptor beta chains below was sequenced from the same sample in a study of cytomegalovirus exposure and HLA in healthy donors. The PCR ran on 60 Vbeta and 13 Jbeta primers. Repertoires were generated with immunoSEQ multiplex PCR, while TCRdb's copy carries only in-frame clones and drops some. The sample holds about 120,000 clones, around a tenth seen once. Sequenced: PBMCs. The receptors were sampled from a man aged 25 to 45 in good health and CMV-seronegative.

As for this clone: Mismatch with germline at one junction end may stem from a read error. This rearrangement joins TRBV5-6 to TRBJ1-5; unclear D gene. Germline V gene lookup returns CDR1 SGHDT and CDR2 YYEEEE. This CDR3 is built from 15 residues. The chain's CDR3 is CASRDRRLPNQAQHF. The CDR3 region has the DNA TGTGCCAGCAGGGATCGACGGCTTCCCAATCAGGCCCAGCATTTT.

This clone came up a few times. The V call is TRBV15, the J call TRBJ2-1; TRBD1 is a possible D gene (6 bases). The V gene's germline CDR1 is LNHNV and CDR2 YYDKDF (reference sequence). V lost 2 bases to trimming and J lost 4 bases, with 15 bases between them. The CDR3 runs 16 residues. CDR3 loop: CATSRLRDTSYNEQFF. CDR3 bases: TGTGCCACCAGCAGACTCCGGGACACGTCTTACAATGAGCAGTTCTTC. Variable domain in full (rest from reference TRBV15 and TRBJ2-1): DAMVIQNPRYQVTQFGKPVTLSCSQTLNHNVMYWYQQKSSQAPKLLFHYYDKDFNNEADTPDNFQSRRPNTSFCFLDIRSPGLGDTAMYLCATSRLRDTSYNEQFFGPGTRLTVL.

This clone was seen only a few times. The chain has TRBV30 and TRBJ2-3; 8 positions agree with TRBD2. Germline values: CDR1 GTSNPN, CDR2 SVGIG (reference sequence). Unmatched junction bases numbered 10, after V lost 3 bases and J lost 5 bases. CDR3 length: 15 residues. CDR3 residues: CAWSRTSPELDTQYF. CDR3 nucleotide sequence: TGTGCCTGGAGCCGGACTAGCCCGGAATTAGATACGCAGTATTTT. The complete variable domain, with remaining parts taken from reference TRBV30 and TRBJ2-3, reads SQTIHQWPATLVQPVGSPLSLECTVEGTSNPNLYWYRQAAGRGLQLLFYSVGIGQISSEVPQNLSASRPQDRQFILSSKKLLLSDSGFYLCAWSRTSPELDTQYFGPGTRLTVL.

The chain uses TRBV19 and TRBJ1-5; 7 bases are shared with TRBD1. Germline CDR1 reads LNHDA; CDR2 reads SQIVND (reference sequence). Losses at the gene ends were 3 bases for V and 1 base for J; bases not matched to a gene: 6. This CDR3 has 16 residues. CDR3 protein: CASSIRAGGSNQPQHF. In DNA, the CDR3 is TGTGCCAGTAGTATCCGGGCAGGGGGGAGCAATCAGCCCCAGCATTTT.

This clone appeared a few times. The DNA for the CDR3 is TGTGCCAGCAGCTCGTCGGGAATAGCGGGCGAGCAGTACTTC. Protein: CASSSSGIAGEQYF. The chain couples TRBV7-9 to TRBJ2-7, with 7 nucleotides matching TRBD2. The CDR3 totals 14 residues. CDR1 is SEHNR, CDR2 FQNEAQ, per germline (reference sequence). The J segment lost 6 bases and the V segment lost 4 bases, leaving 9 bases of the junction unmatched.

This clone was observed a handful of times. The chain joins TRBV30 to TRBJ2-7; D may be TRBD1 (5 bases). Germline CDR1 GTSNPN, CDR2 SVGIG (reference sequence). The V gene lost 0 bases and the J gene lost 6 bases, with 9 bases spanning the gap. The CDR3 sequence is 12 residues long. CDR3 nucleotide sequence: TGTGCCTGGAGTGTACAGGCATTCGAGCAGTACTTC. This gives the protein CAWSVQAFEQYF. The full variable domain, rest sourced from reference TRBV30 and TRBJ2-7, is SQTIHQWPATLVQPVGSPLSLECTVEGTSNPNLYWYRQAAGRGLQLLFYSVGIGQISSEVPQNLSASRPQDRQFILSSKKLLLSDSGFYLCAWSVQAFEQYFGPGTRLTVT.

J is TRBJ1-2 and V is TRBV2, with TRBD1 identical over 8 bases. Germline CDR1 reads SNHLY; CDR2 reads FYNNEI. Germline trimming cut 7 bases from V and 4 bases from J; bases unmatched to any gene: 11. CDR3 length: 15 amino acids. This CDR3 is CASNPARGQLYGYTF. The CDR3 region has the DNA TGTGCCAGCAATCCGGCCAGGGGGCAACTCTATGGCTACACCTTC.

The chain carries TRBV15 and TRBJ2-7, with TRBD1 identical over 7 bases. Looked up from germline, CDR1 is LNHNV and CDR2 is YYDKDF (reference sequence). Trimming at V came to 5 bases and at J to 0 bases, leaving 13 bases not matched to a gene. The CDR3 is 17 amino acids. The CDR3 loop reads CATSRTRRAGGSYEQYF. The CDR3 region has the DNA TGTGCCACCAGCCGGACCCGCCGGGCAGGGGGCTCCTACGAGCAGTACTTC.

The V call is TRBV11-3, the J call TRBJ1-1; TRBD1 matches at 8 bases. Looked up from germline, CDR1 is SGHNT and CDR2 is YENEEA. The J segment lost 10 bases and the V segment lost 3 bases, leaving 4 bases of the junction unmatched. The CDR3 covers 12 residues. CDR3 region: CASSLGQGAAFF. CDR3 DNA: TGTGCCAGCAGCTTGGGTCAGGGGGCAGCTTTCTTT.

V gene TRBV6-1 combines with J gene TRBJ1-4; D ambiguous. CDR1 is MNHNS and CDR2 is SASEGT in the germline V gene. Trimming pared 7 bases from V and 0 bases from J, leaving 6 bases between. The CDR3 consists of 13 residues. CDR3 region: CASINPTNEKLFF. The CDR3, as DNA: TGTGCCAGCATAAATCCAACTAATGAAAAACTGTTTTTT.

This clone was seen more than once but under ten times. The chain links TRBV6-1 to TRBJ2-1, with TRBD1 matching over 8 bases. The J segment lost 8 bases and the V segment lost 3 bases, leaving 12 bases of the junction unmatched. The V gene's germline CDR1 is MNHNS and CDR2 SASEGT. The CDR3 contains 16 residues. The CDR3 loop reads CASSDDSGGESHEQFF. The CDR3 DNA reads TGTGCCAGCAGTGACGATTCAGGGGGCGAATCCCATGAGCAGTTCTTC.

A few counts support this clone. The V call is TRBV6-5, the J call TRBJ2-1; 8 positions match TRBD1. The V segment lost 2 bases and the J segment 12 bases; nucleotides outside the gene matches: 3. Germline CDR1 and CDR2: MNHEY and SVGAGI. The CDR3 has 12 residues. CDR3 sequence reads: CASSYRQGLQFF. CDR3 nucleotide sequence: TGTGCCAGCAGTTACAGACAGGGGTTGCAGTTCTTC.

The chain employs TRBV15 and TRBJ2-7; TRBD1 might be the D (5 bases). The CDR3 sequence is 12 residues long. The V end was cut by 5 bases, the J end by 8 bases, with 13 bases between. CDR1 and CDR2 from the germline V gene are LNHNV and YYDKDF (reference sequence). In nucleotides, the CDR3 is TGTGCCACCAGCCAAGGGGAAGGGAAGCAGTACTTC. Its protein product is CATSQGEGKQYF.

The chain combines TRBV7-3 with TRBJ2-2; 8 bases fit TRBD1. The CDR3 consists of 14 residues. The germline CDR1 and CDR2 sequences are SGHTA and FQGTGA. J lost 4 bases, V lost 3 bases, and 1 base had no gene match. Here the CDR3 DNA reads TGTGCCAGCAGCTTGGGACAGGCCACCGGGGAGCTGTTTTTT. Its translation: CASSLGQATGELFF.

This chain joins TRBV7-9 and TRBJ1-1; possible D gene TRBD1, 5 bases. Per the germline V gene, CDR1 is SEHNR and CDR2 is FQNEAQ (reference sequence). The CDR3 runs 12 residues. The CDR3 bases are TGTGCGGGTGGGGCGGGAGACACTGAAGCTTTCTTT. It translates to CAGGAGDTEAFF.

This clone appeared a few times. The rearrangement links TRBV25-1 to TRBJ1-4, with D tentatively TRBD1 (6 bases). Looked up from germline, CDR1 is MGHDK and CDR2 is SYGVNS. The CDR3 runs to 17 residues. The V end was cut by 1 base, the J end by 0 bases, with 12 bases between. CDR3 in DNA: TGTGCCAGCAGTGAATTAAGGGGGACCGCAACTAATGAAAAACTGTTTTTT. The encoded protein is CASSELRGTATNEKLFF.

This clone was detected only a few times. The chain employs TRBV28 and TRBJ1-1; D not certain. The CDR3 contains 13 residues. Germline values: CDR1 MDHEN, CDR2 SYDVKM. The V end lost 3 bases, the J end lost 1 base, and 6 bases lay between the germline ends. CDR3 nucleotides: TGTGCCAGCAGTTTTCCAGGGAACACTGAAGCTTTCTTT. The encoded protein is CASSFPGNTEAFF.

The J gene is TRBJ1-2, the V gene TRBV19; 9 nucleotides match TRBD1. With V trimmed by 7 bases and J by 5 bases, 14 bases remained unmatched. This CDR3 has 16 amino acids. Germline loops: CDR1 LNHDA, CDR2 SQIVND (reference sequence). The CDR3 DNA follows: TGTGCCAGTACCCCCCCGGGGGACAGGGCACCTTATGGCTACACCTTC. It codes for CASTPPGDRAPYGYTF.

In this sample, this clone turned up a few times. This rearrangement joins TRBV4-1 to TRBJ2-7; weak D call: TRBD2 (6 bases). Germline CDR1 and CDR2: MGHRA and YSYEKL. The CDR3 sequence is 15 residues long. V lost 3 bases to trimming and J lost 3 bases, with 15 bases between them. CDR3 nucleotides: TGCGCCAGCAGCCACCTGCGGTCCGGGGGCTACGAGCAGTACTTC. As protein: CASSHLRSGGYEQYF.

V gene TRBV30 combines with J gene TRBJ1-2; possibly TRBD1 for D (6 bases). CDR3 length: 12 amino acids. V dropped 1 base and J dropped 8 bases, with 11 bases sitting between them. The germline gives CDR1 GTSNPN, CDR2 SVGIG (reference sequence). Here the CDR3 DNA reads TGTGCCTGGAGTGAGGGGGTGGAGGGCTACACCTTC. It translates to CAWSEGVEGYTF. Together with reference TRBV30 and TRBJ1-2, the CDR3 gives the full variable domain: SQTIHQWPATLVQPVGSPLSLECTVEGTSNPNLYWYRQAAGRGLQLLFYSVGIGQISSEVPQNLSASRPQDRQFILSSKKLLLSDSGFYLCAWSEGVEGYTFGSGTRLTVV.

V is TRBV5-1 and J is TRBJ1-2; D gene ambiguous. Germline CDR1 and CDR2: SGHRS and YFSETQ. The CDR3 covers 13 residues. The V end lost 4 bases, the J end lost 4 bases, and 11 bases lay between the germline ends. CDR3 nucleotide sequence: TGCGCCAGCAGCCGGGAAAGGGCCTATGGCTACACCTTC. It specifies CASSRERAYGYTF.

The V gene is TRBV5-1, the J gene TRBJ1-2; D is ambiguous. V was cut by 0 bases and J by 6 bases, with 12 bases left in between. Germline V gene data show CDR1 as SGHRS and CDR2 as YFSETQ. The CDR3 loop spans 14 amino acids. The DNA of the CDR3 is TGCGCCAGCAGCTTGGAAAAGGCAGGCAATGGCTACACCTTC. This sequence encodes CASSLEKAGNGYTF.

This clone was observed a handful of times. J is TRBJ2-6 and V is TRBV12-5, with no clear D. Trimming stripped 6 bases from V and 1 base from J, with 4 bases between. The CDR3 runs 13 residues. Germline CDR1 is LGHNT and CDR2 is FRNRAP. The CDR3 coding sequence is TGTGCTAGTGGCCCATCTGGGGCCAACGTCCTGACTTTC. Protein: CASGPSGANVLTF.

The chain uses TRBV5-1 and TRBJ1-1, with 7 positions matching TRBD1. The CDR3 has 13 amino acids. Unmatched junction bases numbered 3, after V lost 4 bases and J lost 3 bases. Germline loops: CDR1 SGHRS, CDR2 YFSETQ. Here the CDR3 DNA reads TGCGCCAGCAGCAACAGGGGTTACACTGAAGCTTTCTTT. It specifies CASSNRGYTEAFF.

This clone was counted a few times. The V call is TRBV5-5, the J call TRBJ1-1; a weak D match, TRBD1 (5 bases). The CDR3 runs to 15 residues. Germline loops: CDR1 SGHKS, CDR2 YYEKEE (reference sequence). Trimming pared 7 bases from V and 1 base from J, leaving 17 bases between. This chain's CDR3 is CASPSSRVPNTEAFF. As DNA, the CDR3 is TGTGCCAGCCCCTCCAGCAGGGTCCCGAACACTGAAGCTTTCTTT.

This clone was seen a few times. The genes are TRBV20-1 and TRBJ1-2; D not resolved. Trimming left V 1 base short and J 5 bases short, with 5 bases between. This CDR3 is built from 11 residues. From germline, CDR1 is DFQATT and CDR2 SNEGSKA (reference sequence). The CDR3 region is CSARGQYGYTF. The CDR3 bases are TGCAGTGCTAGAGGCCAGTATGGCTACACCTTC.